These 3 T cell receptor beta chains originate from one sample sequenced in a study of blood T cell repertoires in COVID-19. Assay: immunoSEQ multiplex PCR; the TCRdb copy retains only in-frame clones and omits some. Of 300,000 to 350,000 clones listed, 87% are singletons. Sequencing was carried out using peripheral blood. Receptors were obtained from a woman between 50 and 59 years old with COVID-19, enrolled during active disease.

The chain joins TRBV7-8 to TRBJ1-2; D is perhaps TRBD1 (6 bases). V lost 3 bases to trimming and J lost 4 bases, with 18 bases between them. Germline V lookup: CDR1 SGHVS, CDR2 FQNEAQ. This CDR3 contains 16 residues. The CDR3 loop reads CASSFRGGVPVYGYTF. CDR3 DNA sequence: TGTGCCAGCAGCTTTCGGGGGGGCGTTCCGGTCTATGGCTACACCTTC.

The chain has TRBV7-9 and TRBJ1-4; TRBD1 might be the D (5 bases). Trimming removed 6 bases from V and 8 bases from J, with 13 bases in between. The CDR3 spans 13 residues. CDR1 SEHNR and CDR2 FQNEAQ come from the germline V gene (reference sequence). In DNA, the CDR3 is TGTGCCAGCAGTAGGGGAGGCGGCGAAAAACTGTTTTTT. Amino acids: CASSRGGGEKLFF.

The chain couples TRBV4-3 to TRBJ2-2; D gene unclear. Per germline, CDR1 LGHNA and CDR2 YSLEER. V lost 6 bases and J lost 0, with 8 bases in between. The CDR3 runs 14 residues. CDR3 nucleotides: TGCGCCAGCAGTCCTCAGACGAACACCGGGGAGCTGTTTTTT. It encodes CASSPQTNTGELFF.